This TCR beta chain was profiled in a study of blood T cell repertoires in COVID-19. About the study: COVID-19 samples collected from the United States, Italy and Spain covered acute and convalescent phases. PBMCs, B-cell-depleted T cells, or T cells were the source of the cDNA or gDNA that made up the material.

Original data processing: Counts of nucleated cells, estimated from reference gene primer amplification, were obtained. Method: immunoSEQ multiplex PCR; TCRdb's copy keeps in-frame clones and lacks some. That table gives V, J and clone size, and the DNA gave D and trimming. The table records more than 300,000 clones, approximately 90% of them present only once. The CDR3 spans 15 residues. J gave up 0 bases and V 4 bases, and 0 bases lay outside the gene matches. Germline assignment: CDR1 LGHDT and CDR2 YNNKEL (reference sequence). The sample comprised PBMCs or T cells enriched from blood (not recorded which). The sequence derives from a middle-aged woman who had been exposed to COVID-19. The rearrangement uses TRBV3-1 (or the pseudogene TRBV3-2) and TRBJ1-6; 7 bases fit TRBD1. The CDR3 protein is CASSPGGSYNSPLHF. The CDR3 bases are TGTGCCAGCAGCCCAGGGGGCTCCTATAATTCACCCCTCCACTTT.